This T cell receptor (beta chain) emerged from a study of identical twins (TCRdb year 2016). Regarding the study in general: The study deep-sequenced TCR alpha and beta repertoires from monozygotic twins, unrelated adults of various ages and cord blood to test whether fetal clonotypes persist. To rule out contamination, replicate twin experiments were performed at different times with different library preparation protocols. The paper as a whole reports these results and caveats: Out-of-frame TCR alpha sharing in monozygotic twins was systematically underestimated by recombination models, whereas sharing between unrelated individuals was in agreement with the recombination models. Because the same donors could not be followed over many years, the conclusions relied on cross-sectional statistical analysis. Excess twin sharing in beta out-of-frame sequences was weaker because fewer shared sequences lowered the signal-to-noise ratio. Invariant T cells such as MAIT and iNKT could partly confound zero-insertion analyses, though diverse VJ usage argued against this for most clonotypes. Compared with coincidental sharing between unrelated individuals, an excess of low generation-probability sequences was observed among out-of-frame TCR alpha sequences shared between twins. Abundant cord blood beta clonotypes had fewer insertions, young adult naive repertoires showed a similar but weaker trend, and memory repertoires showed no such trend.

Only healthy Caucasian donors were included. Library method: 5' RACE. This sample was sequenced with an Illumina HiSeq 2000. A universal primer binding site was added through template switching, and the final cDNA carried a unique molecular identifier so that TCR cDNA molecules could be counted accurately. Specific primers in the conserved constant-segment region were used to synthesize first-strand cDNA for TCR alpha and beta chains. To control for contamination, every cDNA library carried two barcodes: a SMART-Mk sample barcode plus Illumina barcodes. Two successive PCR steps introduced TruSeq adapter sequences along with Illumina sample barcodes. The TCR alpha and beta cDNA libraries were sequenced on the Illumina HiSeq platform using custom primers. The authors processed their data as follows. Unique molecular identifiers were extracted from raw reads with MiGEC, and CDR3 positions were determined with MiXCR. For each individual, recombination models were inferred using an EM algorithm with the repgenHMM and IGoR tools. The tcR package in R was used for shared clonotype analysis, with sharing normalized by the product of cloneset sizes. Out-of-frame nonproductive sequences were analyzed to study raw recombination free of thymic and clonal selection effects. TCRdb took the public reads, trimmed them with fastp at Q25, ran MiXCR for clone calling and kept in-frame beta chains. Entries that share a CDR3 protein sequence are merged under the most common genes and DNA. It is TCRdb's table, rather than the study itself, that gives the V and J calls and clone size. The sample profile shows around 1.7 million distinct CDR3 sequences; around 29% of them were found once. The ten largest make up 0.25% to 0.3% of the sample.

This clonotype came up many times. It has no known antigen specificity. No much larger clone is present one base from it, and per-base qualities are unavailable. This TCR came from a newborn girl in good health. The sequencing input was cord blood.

The sequenced DNA: TGTGCCAGCAGTGGAGGCTTAGGCTATGGCTACACCTTC. The translation is CASSGGLGYGYTF. In this chain, TRBV25-1 is recombined with TRBJ1-2; no D segment can be confidently identified. From a lookup of the germline V gene, CDR1 and CDR2 are MGHDK and SYGVNS. The CDR3 has 13 amino acids, counting the end cysteine and phenylalanine. This entry keeps only the CDR3 DNA: 39 bases, framed from base 1. At the junction V is shortened by 4 bases and J by 4 bases, with 10 bases in between.